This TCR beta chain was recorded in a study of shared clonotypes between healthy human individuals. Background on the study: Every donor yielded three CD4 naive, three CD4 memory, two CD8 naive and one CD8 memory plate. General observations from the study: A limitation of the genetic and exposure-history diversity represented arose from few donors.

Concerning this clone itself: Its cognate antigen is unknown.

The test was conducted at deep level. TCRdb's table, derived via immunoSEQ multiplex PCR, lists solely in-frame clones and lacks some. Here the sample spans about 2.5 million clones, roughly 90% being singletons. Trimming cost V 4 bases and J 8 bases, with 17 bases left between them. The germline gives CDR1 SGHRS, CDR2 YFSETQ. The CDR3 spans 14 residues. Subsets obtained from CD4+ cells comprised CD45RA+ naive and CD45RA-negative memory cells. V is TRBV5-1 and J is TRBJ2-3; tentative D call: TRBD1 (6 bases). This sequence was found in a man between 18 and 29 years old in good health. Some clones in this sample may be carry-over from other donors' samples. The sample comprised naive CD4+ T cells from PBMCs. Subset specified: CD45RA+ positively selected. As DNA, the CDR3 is TGCGCCAGCAGCACCGACAGGCCGGTCGGTACGCAGTATTTT. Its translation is CASSTDRPVGTQYF.